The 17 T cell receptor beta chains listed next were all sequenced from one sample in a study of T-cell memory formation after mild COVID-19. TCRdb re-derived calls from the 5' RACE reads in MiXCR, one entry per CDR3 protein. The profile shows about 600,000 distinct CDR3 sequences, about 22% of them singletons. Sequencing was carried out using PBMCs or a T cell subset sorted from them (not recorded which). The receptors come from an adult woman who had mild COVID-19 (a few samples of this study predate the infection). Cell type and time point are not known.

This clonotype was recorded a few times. The CDR3 reads CATMTGEAYEQYF. CDR3 nucleotide sequence: TGTGCCACCATGACAGGGGAGGCCTACGAGCAGTACTTC. This sequence joins TRBV7-9 and TRBJ2-7; 8 bases align to TRBD1. This CDR3 has 13 residues. Germline lookup yields CDR1 SEHNR and CDR2 FQNEAQ (reference sequence). Trimming removed 10 bases from V and 2 bases from J; junction bases left unmatched: 7.

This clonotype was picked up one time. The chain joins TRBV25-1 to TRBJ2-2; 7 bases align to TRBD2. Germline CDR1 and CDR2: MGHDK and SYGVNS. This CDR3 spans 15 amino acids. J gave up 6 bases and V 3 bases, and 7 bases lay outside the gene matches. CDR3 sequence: CASSDDRGRAGELFF. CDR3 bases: TGTGCCAGCAGTGATGACAGAGGGAGGGCCGGGGAGCTGTTTTTT.

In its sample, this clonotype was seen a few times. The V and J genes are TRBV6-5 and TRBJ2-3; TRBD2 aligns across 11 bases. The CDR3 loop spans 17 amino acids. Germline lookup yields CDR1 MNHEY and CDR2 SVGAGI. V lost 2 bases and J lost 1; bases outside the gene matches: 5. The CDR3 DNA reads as TGTGCCAGCAGTTACCGACTAGCGGGGCCCGGCACAGATACGCAGTATTTT. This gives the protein CASSYRLAGPGTDTQYF.

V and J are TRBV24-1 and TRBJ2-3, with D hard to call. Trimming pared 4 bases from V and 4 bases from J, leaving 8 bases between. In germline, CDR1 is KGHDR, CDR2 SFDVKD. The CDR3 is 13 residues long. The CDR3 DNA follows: TGTGCCACCAGTGAATCGGTTGCAGATACGCAGTATTTT. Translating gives CATSESVADTQYF.

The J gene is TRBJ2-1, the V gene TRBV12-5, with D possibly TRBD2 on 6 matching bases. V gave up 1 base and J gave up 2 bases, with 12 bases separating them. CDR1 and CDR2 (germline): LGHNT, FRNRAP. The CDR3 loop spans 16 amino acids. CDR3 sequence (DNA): TGTGCTAGTGGTTTGGCAGTAGCGGTTACCTACAATGAGCAGTTCTTC. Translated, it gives CASGLAVAVTYNEQFF. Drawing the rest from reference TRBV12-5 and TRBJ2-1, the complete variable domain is DARVTQTPRHKVTEMGQEVTMRCQPILGHNTVFWYRQTMMQGLELLAYFRNRAPLDDSGMPKDRFSAEMPDATLATLKIQPSEPRDSAVYFCASGLAVAVTYNEQFFGPGTRLTVL.

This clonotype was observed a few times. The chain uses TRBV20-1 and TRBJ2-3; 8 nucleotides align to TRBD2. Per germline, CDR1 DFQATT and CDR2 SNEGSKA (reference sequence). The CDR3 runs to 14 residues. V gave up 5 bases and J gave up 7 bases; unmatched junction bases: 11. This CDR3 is CSAYTSGSSNTQYF. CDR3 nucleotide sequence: TGCAGTGCTTATACTAGCGGATCTTCGAATACGCAGTATTTT.

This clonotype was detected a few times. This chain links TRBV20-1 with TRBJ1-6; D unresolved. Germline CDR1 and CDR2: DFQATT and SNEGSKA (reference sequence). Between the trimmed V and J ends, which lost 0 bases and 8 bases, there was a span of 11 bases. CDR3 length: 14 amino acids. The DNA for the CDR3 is TGCAGTGCTAGAGATGCTGTTACAGATTCACCCCTCCACTTT. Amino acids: CSARDAVTDSPLHF.

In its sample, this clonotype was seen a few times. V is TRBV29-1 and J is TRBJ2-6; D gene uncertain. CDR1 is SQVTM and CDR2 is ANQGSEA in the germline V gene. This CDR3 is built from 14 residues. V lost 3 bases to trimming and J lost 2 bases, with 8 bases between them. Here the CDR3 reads CSVEVGAGANVLTF. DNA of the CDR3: TGCAGCGTTGAGGTCGGAGCTGGGGCCAACGTCCTGACTTTC.

The CDR3 spells CASSLLMPSARNEQYF. In DNA form, the CDR3 reads TGTGCCAGCAGCTTATTGATGCCTAGCGCTAGGAACGAGCAGTACTTC. The rearrangement links TRBV7-9 to TRBJ2-7; D possibly corresponds to TRBD2 (6 bases). The CDR3 loop spans 16 amino acids. Trimming removed 2 bases from V and 5 bases from J, with 19 bases in between. Per germline, CDR1 SEHNR and CDR2 FQNEAQ (reference sequence).

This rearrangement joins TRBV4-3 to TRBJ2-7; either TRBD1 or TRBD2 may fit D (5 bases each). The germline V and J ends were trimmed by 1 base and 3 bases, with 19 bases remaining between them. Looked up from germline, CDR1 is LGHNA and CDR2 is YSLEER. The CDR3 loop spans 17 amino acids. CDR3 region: CASSQASGPDAHYEQYF. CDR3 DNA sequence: TGCGCCAGCAGCCAAGCCTCGGGGCCAGACGCACACTACGAGCAGTACTTC.

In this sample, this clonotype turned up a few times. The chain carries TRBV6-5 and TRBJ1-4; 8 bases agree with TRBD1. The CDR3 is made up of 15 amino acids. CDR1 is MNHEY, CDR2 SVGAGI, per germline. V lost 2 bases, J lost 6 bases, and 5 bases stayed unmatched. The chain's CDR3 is CASSYGAGGDEKLFF. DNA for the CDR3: TGTGCCAGCAGTTACGGGGCAGGGGGCGATGAAAAACTGTTTTTT.

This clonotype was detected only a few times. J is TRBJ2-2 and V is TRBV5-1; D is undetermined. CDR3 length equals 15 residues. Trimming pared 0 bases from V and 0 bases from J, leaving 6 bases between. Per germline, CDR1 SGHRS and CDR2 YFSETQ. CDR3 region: CASSLVAANTGELFF. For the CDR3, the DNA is TGCGCCAGCAGCTTGGTGGCAGCGAACACCGGGGAGCTGTTTTTT.

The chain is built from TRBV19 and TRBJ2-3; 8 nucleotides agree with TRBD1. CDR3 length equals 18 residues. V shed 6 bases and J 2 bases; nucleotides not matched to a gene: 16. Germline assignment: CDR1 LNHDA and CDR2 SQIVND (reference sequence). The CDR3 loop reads CASSIDARDRRPTDTQYF. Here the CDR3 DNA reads TGTGCCAGTAGCATCGACGCGAGGGACAGGCGTCCCACAGATACGCAGTATTTT.

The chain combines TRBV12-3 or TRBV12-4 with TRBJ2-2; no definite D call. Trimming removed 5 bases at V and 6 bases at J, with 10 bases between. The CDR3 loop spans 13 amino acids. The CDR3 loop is CASSPTIPGELFF. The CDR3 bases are TGTGCCAGCAGTCCAACAATCCCCGGGGAGCTGTTTTTT.

CDR3 coding DNA: TGTGCCAGCAGCTTGTATGCGGGAGGGCTGGATACGCAGTATTTT. Residues: CASSLYAGGLDTQYF. The chain couples TRBV5-5 to TRBJ2-3; 9 bases map to TRBD2. This CDR3 has 15 residues. Germline assignment: CDR1 SGHKS and CDR2 YYEKEE (reference sequence). Trimming cost V 1 base and J 6 bases; bases outside gene matches: 6.

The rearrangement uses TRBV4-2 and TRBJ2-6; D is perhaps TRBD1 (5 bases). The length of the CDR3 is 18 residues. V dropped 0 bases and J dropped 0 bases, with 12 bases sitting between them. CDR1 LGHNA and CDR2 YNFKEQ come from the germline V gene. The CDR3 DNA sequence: TGTGCCAGCAGCCAAGATGACAGATTTTACTCTGGGGCCAACGTCCTGACTTTC. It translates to CASSQDDRFYSGANVLTF.

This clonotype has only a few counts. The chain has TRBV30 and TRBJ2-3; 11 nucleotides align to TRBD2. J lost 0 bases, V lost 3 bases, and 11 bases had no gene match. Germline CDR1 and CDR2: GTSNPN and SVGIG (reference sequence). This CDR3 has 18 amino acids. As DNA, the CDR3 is TGTGCCTGGAGGGCTACTAGCGGGAGTGTATGGAGCACAGATACGCAGTATTTT. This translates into CAWRATSGSVWSTDTQYF.